The next 21 T cell receptor beta chains were all read from a single sample in a study of T cells after yellow fever vaccination. TCRdb reprocessed the 5' RACE reads with MiXCR, giving one entry per CDR3 protein. The sample records some 80,000 distinct CDR3 sequences, more than 10% being singletons. The specimen comprised CD8+ T cells not binding an NS4B(214-222) dextramer, sorted from PBMCs, sampled roughly 20 days after the first yellow fever vaccination. The receptors here all came from a man aged 18 to 29 who received the YFV17D yellow fever vaccine.

This clonotype was seen a few times. This chain links TRBV6-2 or TRBV6-3 with TRBJ1-1; D is ambiguous. The V and J ends lost 6 bases and 2 bases respectively, with 13 bases between them. Per the germline V gene, CDR1 is MNHEY and CDR2 is SVGEGT. This CDR3 region has 14 residues. The CDR3 here is CASRTSTPNTEAFF. DNA of the CDR3: TGTGCCAGCAGGACGTCGACCCCCAACACTGAAGCTTTCTTT.

This chain connects TRBV19 to TRBJ2-1, with 11 bases fitting TRBD2. The CDR3 runs 14 residues. Germline CDR1 is LNHDA and CDR2 is SQIVND (reference sequence). V shed 7 bases and J 8 bases; nucleotides not matched to a gene: 7. The CDR3 sequence is CASNLAGGPYEQFF. CDR3 coding DNA: TGTGCCAGTAACCTAGCGGGGGGCCCGTATGAGCAGTTCTTC.

This clonotype was seen a handful of times. The chain links TRBV7-9 to TRBJ2-1; D unclear. Germline CDR1 is SEHNR and CDR2 is FQNEAQ (reference sequence). CDR3 length: 15 residues. V lost 3 bases, J lost 5 bases, and 14 bases lay in between. The CDR3 sequence is CASSFRETPDNEQFF. The CDR3 bases are TGTGCCAGCAGCTTCCGAGAGACTCCCGACAATGAGCAGTTCTTC.

This clonotype was counted between two and nine times. This chain joins TRBV9 and TRBJ2-2; perhaps TRBD2 as D (5 bases). This CDR3 is 15 amino acids long. The germline CDR1 and CDR2 sequences are SGDLS and YYNGEE. Trimming pared 4 bases from V and 1 base from J, leaving 11 bases between. This CDR3 is CASSPEGLNTGELFF. CDR3 sequence (DNA): TGTGCCAGCAGCCCAGAAGGACTGAACACCGGGGAGCTGTTTTTT.

The chain is built from TRBV30 and TRBJ2-7; D possibly corresponds to TRBD2 (6 bases). The CDR3 consists of 13 residues. Germline CDR1 reads GTSNPN; CDR2 reads SVGIG (reference sequence). Trimming stripped 0 bases from V and 3 bases from J, with 9 bases between. CDR3 residues: CAWSVGGVYEQYF. CDR3 nucleotides: TGTGCCTGGAGTGTCGGGGGTGTCTACGAGCAGTACTTC.

The chain carries TRBV15 and TRBJ2-1; 11 bases align to TRBD1. The V gene's germline CDR1 is LNHNV and CDR2 YYDKDF (reference sequence). J lost 5 bases, V lost 9 bases, and 3 bases had no gene match. This CDR3 comprises 13 residues. The CDR3, as DNA: TGTGCCACGGACAGGGGGCGGAACAATGAGCAGTTCTTC. Its translation is CATDRGRNNEQFF.

The chain is built from TRBV6-5 and TRBJ1-1; D call uncertain. This CDR3 has 11 amino acids. Trimming pared 6 bases from V and 8 bases from J, leaving 10 bases between. The germline gives CDR1 MNHEY, CDR2 SVGAGI. CDR3 amino acids: CASSYRAEAFF. The CDR3 DNA reads as TGTGCCAGCAGCTACAGAGCCGAAGCTTTCTTT.

The V call is TRBV28, the J call TRBJ1-2; weak D call: TRBD1 (6 bases). In germline, CDR1 is MDHEN, CDR2 SYDVKM. Trimming took 5 bases from V and 6 from J, leaving 16 bases between them. This CDR3 region has 14 residues. CDR3 in amino acids: CASSPPTGFHGYTF. CDR3 nucleotide sequence: TGTGCCAGCAGTCCCCCTACAGGGTTCCATGGCTACACCTTC.

This clonotype was counted a few times. This rearrangement joins TRBV29-1 to TRBJ2-1; perhaps TRBD1 as D (6 bases). From germline, CDR1 is SQVTM and CDR2 ANQGSEA. V lost 5 bases and J lost 14, with 16 bases in between. The CDR3 contains 11 residues. The DNA of the CDR3 is TGCAGCGTTAGAGACCGGACAGAGGAGTTCTTC. It is translated as CSVRDRTEEFF.

This clonotype turned up a few times. The gene calls are TRBV7-3 and TRBJ2-3, with 11 bases fitting TRBD2. Trimming cost V 5 bases and J 2 bases; bases outside gene matches: 6. Germline V gene sequence: CDR1 SGHTA, CDR2 FQGTGA. The CDR3 extends over 16 amino acids. CDR3 DNA: TGTGCCAGCAGCCAAATTAGCGGGGGGGACACAGATACGCAGTATTTT. It translates to CASSQISGGDTDTQYF. The full variable domain, with the rest looked up from reference TRBV7-3 and TRBJ2-3, is GAGVSQTPSNKVTEKGKYVELRCDPISGHTALYWYRQSLGQGPEFLIYFQGTGAADDSGLPNDRFFAVRPEGSVSTLKIQRTERGDSAVYLCASSQISGGDTDTQYFGPGTRLTVL.

CDR3 sequence (DNA): TGCGCCAGCAGCTCAGAGGAGTACCAAGAGACCCAGTACTTC. Translating gives CASSSEEYQETQYF. The rearrangement joins TRBV5-1 to TRBJ2-5; D call uncertain. The CDR3 is 14 residues long. V was clipped by 3 bases and J by 0 bases, with 9 bases between them. CDR1 and CDR2 from the germline V gene are SGHRS and YFSETQ.

The sample holds a few counts of this clonotype. The J gene is TRBJ2-2, the V gene TRBV5-1; TRBD2 is a possible D gene (5 bases). Germline V gene lookup returns CDR1 SGHRS and CDR2 YFSETQ. The CDR3 consists of 15 residues. Trimming took 2 bases from V and 0 from J, leaving 8 bases between them. CDR3 region: CASSFRGPNTGELFF. In DNA, the CDR3 is TGCGCCAGCAGCTTCCGGGGTCCGAACACCGGGGAGCTGTTTTTT.

This clonotype appeared a few times. The rearrangement joins TRBV4-3 to TRBJ2-3; 15 bases align to TRBD2. CDR3 length: 16 residues. Germline CDR1 LGHNA, CDR2 YSLEER. V gave up 3 bases and J gave up 9 bases; unmatched junction bases: 7. The CDR3 DNA reads TGCGCCAGCAGCCAGGGGACTAGCGGGGGGAGTTGGACGCAGTATTTT. Protein sequence: CASSQGTSGGSWTQYF.

The rearrangement joins TRBV5-5 to TRBJ2-5; D is undetermined. The V end lost 0 bases, the J end lost 3 bases, and 18 bases lay between the germline ends. This CDR3 has 17 residues. Germline lookup yields CDR1 SGHKS and CDR2 YYEKEE (reference sequence). The CDR3 bases are TGTGCCAGCAGCTTGGATTCCGGGTACGAAACCAAAGAGACCCAGTACTTC. This gives the protein CASSLDSGYETKETQYF.

This clonotype was observed at least ten times. The chain has TRBV10-3 and TRBJ2-5; the D call may be TRBD1 or TRBD2 (5 bases each). The CDR3 totals 13 residues. The germline V gene has CDR1 ENHRY and CDR2 SYGVKD. V lost 6 bases and J lost 5, with 13 bases in between. The CDR3 DNA is TGTGCCATCAGATCCGACAGAGGGGAGACCCAGTACTTC. Translated, it gives CAIRSDRGETQYF.

This sequence joins TRBV7-6 and TRBJ2-7; D call uncertain. Trimming left V 0 bases short and J 0 bases short, with 12 bases between. The CDR3 has 16 residues. The germline gives CDR1 SGHVS, CDR2 FNYEAQ. CDR3 DNA: TGTGCCAGCAGCTTAGCGGTAGCCCAGAGCTCCTACGAGCAGTACTTC. Protein product: CASSLAVAQSSYEQYF.

This clonotype was picked up a small number of times. This chain uses TRBV12-3 or TRBV12-4 with TRBJ2-7, with TRBD2 matching 7 bases. This CDR3 comprises 14 residues. V dropped 6 bases and J dropped 0; count of bases not matched to a gene: 5. CDR3: CASSPAGVSYEQYF. The CDR3 DNA follows: TGTGCCAGCAGCCCCGCGGGGGTCTCCTACGAGCAGTACTTC.

This clonotype showed up just a few times. The rearrangement uses TRBV11-2 and TRBJ2-5, with D hard to call. The CDR3 consists of 13 residues. Germline V gene sequence: CDR1 SGHAT, CDR2 FQNNGV. The V gene lost 2 bases and the J gene lost 5 bases, with 9 bases spanning the gap. CDR3 sequence (DNA): TGTGCCAGCAGCTTAACTCGCCAGGAGACCCAGTACTTC. Its translation is CASSLTRQETQYF.

V gene TRBV5-5 combines with J gene TRBJ1-5, with TRBD1 as a possible D gene (5 bases). The V and J ends lost 2 bases and 0 bases respectively, with 15 bases between them. Germline V gene lookup returns CDR1 SGHKS and CDR2 YYEKEE (reference sequence). This CDR3 has 17 residues. CDR3 coding DNA: TGTGCCAGCAGCTTTAGTTACAGGACTTATAGCAATCAGCCCCAGCATTTT. Translation gives CASSFSYRTYSNQPQHF.

The V call is TRBV12-3 or TRBV12-4, the J call TRBJ1-4; 7 positions match TRBD1. The CDR3 consists of 13 residues. The junction had 6 bases not matched to a gene; V was cut back by 8 bases and J by 6 bases. The CDR3 bases are TGTGCCAGCCATACAGGGGCGTATGAAAAACTGTTTTTT. Its protein product is CASHTGAYEKLFF.

The chain couples TRBV6-2 or TRBV6-3 to TRBJ2-1; no clear D. CDR1 is MNHEY, CDR2 SVGEGT, per germline. This CDR3 has 11 amino acids. V dropped 10 bases and J dropped 9 bases, with 13 bases sitting between them. The CDR3 region has the DNA TGTGCCACCCTGAGCGTGGGTGAGCAGTTCTTC. It codes for CATLSVGEQFF.